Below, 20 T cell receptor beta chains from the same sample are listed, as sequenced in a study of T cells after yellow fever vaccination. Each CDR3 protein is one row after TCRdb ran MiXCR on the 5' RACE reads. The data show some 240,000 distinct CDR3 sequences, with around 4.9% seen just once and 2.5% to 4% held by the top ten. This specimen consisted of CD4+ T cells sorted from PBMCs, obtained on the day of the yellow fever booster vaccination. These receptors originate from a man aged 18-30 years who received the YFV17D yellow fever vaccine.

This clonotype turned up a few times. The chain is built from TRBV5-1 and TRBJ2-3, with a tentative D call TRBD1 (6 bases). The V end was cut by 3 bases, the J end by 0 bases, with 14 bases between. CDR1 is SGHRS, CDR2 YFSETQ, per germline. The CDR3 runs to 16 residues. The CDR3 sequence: CASSSGGLPSTDTQYF. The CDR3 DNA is TGCGCCAGCAGCTCTGGGGGCTTGCCTAGCACAGATACGCAGTATTTT.

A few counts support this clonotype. The CDR3 DNA is TGTGCCAGCTCAACGGCCGGACAGCGGGGTGGACTGTTTTTT. This encodes CASSTAGQRGGLFF. The V call is TRBV18, the J call TRBJ2-2; possible D gene TRBD2, 7 bases. Germline V gene data show CDR1 as KGHSH and CDR2 as LQKENI. V was pared by 5 bases and J by 14 bases, with 21 bases between. This CDR3 spans 14 amino acids.

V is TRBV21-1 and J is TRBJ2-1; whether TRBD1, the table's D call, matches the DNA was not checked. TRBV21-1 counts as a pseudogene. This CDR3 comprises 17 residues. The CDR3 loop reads CASSSDFFPLIYNEQFF. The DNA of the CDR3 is TGTGCCAGCAGCAGTGATTTCTTTCCCCTAATTTACAATGAGCAGTTCTTC.

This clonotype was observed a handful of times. The CDR3 DNA reads TGTGCCAGCACCCGCCCCGGGACACTCGAGCAGTACTTC. It codes for CASTRPGTLEQYF. V is TRBV6-5 and J is TRBJ2-7; the D gene is possibly TRBD1 (6 bases). Trimming cost V 7 bases and J 6 bases, with 16 bases left between them. The CDR3 is 13 amino acids. Germline-derived CDR1 and CDR2 are MNHEY and SVGAGI.

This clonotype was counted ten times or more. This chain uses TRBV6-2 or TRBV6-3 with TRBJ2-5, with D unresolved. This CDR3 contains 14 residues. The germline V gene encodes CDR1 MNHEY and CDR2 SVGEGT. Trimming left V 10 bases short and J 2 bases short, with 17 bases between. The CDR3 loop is CATTIDRDQETQYF. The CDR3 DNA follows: TGTGCCACTACCATCGATAGGGATCAAGAGACCCAGTACTTC.

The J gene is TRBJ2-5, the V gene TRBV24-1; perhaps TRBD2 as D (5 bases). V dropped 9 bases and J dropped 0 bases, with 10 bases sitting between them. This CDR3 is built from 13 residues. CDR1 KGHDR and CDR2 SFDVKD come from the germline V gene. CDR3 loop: CATSSRHQETQYF. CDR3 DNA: TGTGCCACCTCTAGCAGGCACCAAGAGACCCAGTACTTC.

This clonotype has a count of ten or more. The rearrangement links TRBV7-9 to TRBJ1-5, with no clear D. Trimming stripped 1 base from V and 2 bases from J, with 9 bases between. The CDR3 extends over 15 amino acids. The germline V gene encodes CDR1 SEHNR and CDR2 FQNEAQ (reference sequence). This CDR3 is CASSLGDLGNQPQHF. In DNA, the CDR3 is TGTGCCAGCAGCTTAGGAGACCTCGGCAATCAGCCCCAGCATTTT.

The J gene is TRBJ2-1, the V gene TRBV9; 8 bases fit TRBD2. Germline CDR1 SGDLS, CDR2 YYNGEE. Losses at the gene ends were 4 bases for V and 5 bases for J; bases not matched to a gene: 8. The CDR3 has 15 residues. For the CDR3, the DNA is TGTGCCAGCAGCACCACGGGGGGGCCCAACAATGAGCAGTTCTTC. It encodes CASSTTGGPNNEQFF.

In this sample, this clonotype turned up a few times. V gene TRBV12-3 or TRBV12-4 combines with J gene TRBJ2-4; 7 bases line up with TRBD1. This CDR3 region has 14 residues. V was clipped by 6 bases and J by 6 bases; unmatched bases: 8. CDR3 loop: CASRATGDGNIQYF. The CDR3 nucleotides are TGTGCCAGCAGAGCTACAGGGGACGGAAACATTCAGTACTTC.

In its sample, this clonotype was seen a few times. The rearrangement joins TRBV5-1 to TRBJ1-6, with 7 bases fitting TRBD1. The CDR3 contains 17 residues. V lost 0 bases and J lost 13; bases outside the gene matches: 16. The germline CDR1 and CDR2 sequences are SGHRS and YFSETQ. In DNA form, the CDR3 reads TGCGCCAGCAGCTTGGGGGCCTTGGGCGCGACAGGGATCCCCCTCCACTTT. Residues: CASSLGALGATGIPLHF. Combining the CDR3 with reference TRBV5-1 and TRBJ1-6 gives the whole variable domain KAGVTQTPRYLIKTRGQQVTLSCSPISGHRSVSWYQQTPGQGLQFLFEYFSETQRNKGNFPGRFSGRQFSNSRSEMNVSTLELGDSALYLCASSLGALGATGIPLHFGNGTRLTVT.

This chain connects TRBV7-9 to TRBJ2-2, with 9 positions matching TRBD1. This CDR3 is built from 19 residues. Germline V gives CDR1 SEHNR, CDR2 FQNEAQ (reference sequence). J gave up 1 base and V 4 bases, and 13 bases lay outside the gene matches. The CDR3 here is CASSSPHPGTGKNTGELFF. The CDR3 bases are TGTGCCAGCAGCTCGCCGCATCCCGGGACAGGGAAGAACACCGGGGAGCTGTTTTTT.

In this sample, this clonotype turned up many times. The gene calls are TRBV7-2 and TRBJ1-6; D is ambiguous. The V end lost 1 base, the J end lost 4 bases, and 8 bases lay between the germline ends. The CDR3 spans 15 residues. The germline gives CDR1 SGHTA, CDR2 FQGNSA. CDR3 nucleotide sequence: TGTGCCAGCAGCTTAGTATTGGGGTATAATTCACCCCTCCACTTT. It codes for CASSLVLGYNSPLHF. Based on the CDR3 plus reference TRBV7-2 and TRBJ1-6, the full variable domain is GAGVSQSPSNKVTEKGKDVELRCDPISGHTALYWYRQSLGQGLEFLIYFQGNSAPDKSGLPSDRFSAERTGGSVSTLTIQRTQQEDSAVYLCASSLVLGYNSPLHFGNGTRLTVT.

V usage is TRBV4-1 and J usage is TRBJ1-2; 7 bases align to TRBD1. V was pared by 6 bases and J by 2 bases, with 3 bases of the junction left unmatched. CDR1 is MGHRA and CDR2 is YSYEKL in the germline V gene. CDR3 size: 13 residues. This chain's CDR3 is CASRPTGNYGYTF. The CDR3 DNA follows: TGCGCCAGCAGGCCGACAGGGAACTATGGCTACACCTTC.

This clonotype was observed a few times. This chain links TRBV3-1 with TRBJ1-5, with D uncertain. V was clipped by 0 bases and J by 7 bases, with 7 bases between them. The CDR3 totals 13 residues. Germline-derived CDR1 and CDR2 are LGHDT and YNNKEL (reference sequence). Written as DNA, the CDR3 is TGTGCCAGCAGCCAAGATATGGGACAGCCCCAGCATTTT. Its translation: CASSQDMGQPQHF.

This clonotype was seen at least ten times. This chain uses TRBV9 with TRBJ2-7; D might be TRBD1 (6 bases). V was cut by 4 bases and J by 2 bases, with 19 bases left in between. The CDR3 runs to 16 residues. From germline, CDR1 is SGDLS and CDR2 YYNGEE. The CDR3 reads CASSPQGRQVTYEQYF. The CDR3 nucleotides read TGTGCCAGCAGCCCCCAGGGGAGACAGGTGACCTACGAGCAGTACTTC.

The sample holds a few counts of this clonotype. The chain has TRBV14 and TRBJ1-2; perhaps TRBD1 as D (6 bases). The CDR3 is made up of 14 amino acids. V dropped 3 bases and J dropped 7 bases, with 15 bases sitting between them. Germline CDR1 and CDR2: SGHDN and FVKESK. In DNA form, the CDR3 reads TGTGCCAGCAGCCAGGGCTGGGCAGGGGCTGGCTACACCTTC. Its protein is CASSQGWAGAGYTF.

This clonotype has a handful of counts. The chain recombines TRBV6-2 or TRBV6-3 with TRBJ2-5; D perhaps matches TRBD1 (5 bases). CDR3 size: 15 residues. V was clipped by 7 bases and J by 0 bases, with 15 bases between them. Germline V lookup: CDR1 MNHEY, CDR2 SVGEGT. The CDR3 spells CASTYSSDNQETQYF. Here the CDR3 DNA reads TGTGCCAGCACCTACTCCTCGGACAACCAAGAGACCCAGTACTTC.

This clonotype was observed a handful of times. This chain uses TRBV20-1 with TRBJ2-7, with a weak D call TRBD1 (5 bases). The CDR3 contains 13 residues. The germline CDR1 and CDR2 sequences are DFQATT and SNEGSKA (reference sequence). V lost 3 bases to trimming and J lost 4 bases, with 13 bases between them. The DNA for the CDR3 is TGCAGTGCTAGTTTCAGGGCCCAATACGAGCAGTACTTC. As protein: CSASFRAQYEQYF.

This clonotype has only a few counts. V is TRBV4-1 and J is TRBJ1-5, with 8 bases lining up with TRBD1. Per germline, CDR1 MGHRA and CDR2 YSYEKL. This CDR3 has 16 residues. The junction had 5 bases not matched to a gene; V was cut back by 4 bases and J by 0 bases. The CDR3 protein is CASSPLQGVSNQPQHF. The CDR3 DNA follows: TGCGCCAGCAGCCCACTACAGGGGGTTAGCAATCAGCCCCAGCATTTT.

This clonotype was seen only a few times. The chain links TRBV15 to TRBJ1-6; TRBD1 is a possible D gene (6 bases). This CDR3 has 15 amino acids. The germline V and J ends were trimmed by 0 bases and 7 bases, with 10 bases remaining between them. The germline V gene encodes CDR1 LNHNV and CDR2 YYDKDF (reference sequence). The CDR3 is CATSRETGRNSPLHF. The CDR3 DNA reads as TGTGCCACCAGCAGAGAGACAGGTCGGAATTCACCCCTCCACTTT.